The source of this T cell receptor beta chain is a study of blood T cell repertoires in COVID-19. Whole-study context: Acute and convalescent COVID-19 specimens originated in the United States, Italy and Spain. In each case, the material was cDNA or gDNA derived from T cells, B-cell-depleted T cells, or PBMCs.

Per the original methods: Estimated nucleated cell counts came from reference gene primer amplification. Only in-frame clones appear in the TCRdb table, and some are missing; sequencing was by immunoSEQ multiplex PCR. The DNA gave D and trimming, while V, J and clone size come from that table. This table holds roughly 130,000 clones, roughly 83% found once. The CDR3 consists of 13 residues. Germline lookup yields CDR1 MNHEY and CDR2 SMNVEV (reference sequence). Trimming cost V 2 bases and J 6 bases, with 10 bases left between them. The chain combines TRBV27 with TRBJ1-2, with TRBD1 as a possible D gene (5 bases). The sample comprised peripheral blood. The receptor was derived from a woman aged 25 to 45 who had recovered from COVID-19. CDR3 sequence: CASSLRGKDGYTF. In DNA form, the CDR3 reads TGTGCCAGCAGTTTACGGGGGAAGGATGGCTACACCTTC.